The entry below gives a single TCR beta chain sequence along with its context. Antigen specificity is unknown. This sample was taken from a study of cytomegalovirus exposure and HLA in healthy donors. 60 Vbeta and 13 Jbeta primers were used in PCR. Produced via immunoSEQ multiplex PCR; TCRdb's table is partial and in-frame only. Of roughly 190,000 clones listed, 12% are singletons. Study-wide results and limits: V- and J-gene trimming in TCR beta was tied to a missense DCLRE1C variant by an analysis performed later.

This CDR3 has 15 residues. Trimming at V came to 5 bases and at J to 3 bases, leaving 6 bases not matched to a gene. Germline V gene sequence: CDR1 MNHNS, CDR2 SASEGT. The clonotype comes from a man in his fifties in good health and CMV-seropositive. The sequenced sample was PBMCs. The chain carries TRBV6-1 and TRBJ1-2, with TRBD1 identical over 10 bases. The CDR3 DNA reads TGTGCCAGCAGTTCAACCGGGACAGGGGACTATGGCTACACCTTC. As protein: CASSSTGTGDYGYTF.